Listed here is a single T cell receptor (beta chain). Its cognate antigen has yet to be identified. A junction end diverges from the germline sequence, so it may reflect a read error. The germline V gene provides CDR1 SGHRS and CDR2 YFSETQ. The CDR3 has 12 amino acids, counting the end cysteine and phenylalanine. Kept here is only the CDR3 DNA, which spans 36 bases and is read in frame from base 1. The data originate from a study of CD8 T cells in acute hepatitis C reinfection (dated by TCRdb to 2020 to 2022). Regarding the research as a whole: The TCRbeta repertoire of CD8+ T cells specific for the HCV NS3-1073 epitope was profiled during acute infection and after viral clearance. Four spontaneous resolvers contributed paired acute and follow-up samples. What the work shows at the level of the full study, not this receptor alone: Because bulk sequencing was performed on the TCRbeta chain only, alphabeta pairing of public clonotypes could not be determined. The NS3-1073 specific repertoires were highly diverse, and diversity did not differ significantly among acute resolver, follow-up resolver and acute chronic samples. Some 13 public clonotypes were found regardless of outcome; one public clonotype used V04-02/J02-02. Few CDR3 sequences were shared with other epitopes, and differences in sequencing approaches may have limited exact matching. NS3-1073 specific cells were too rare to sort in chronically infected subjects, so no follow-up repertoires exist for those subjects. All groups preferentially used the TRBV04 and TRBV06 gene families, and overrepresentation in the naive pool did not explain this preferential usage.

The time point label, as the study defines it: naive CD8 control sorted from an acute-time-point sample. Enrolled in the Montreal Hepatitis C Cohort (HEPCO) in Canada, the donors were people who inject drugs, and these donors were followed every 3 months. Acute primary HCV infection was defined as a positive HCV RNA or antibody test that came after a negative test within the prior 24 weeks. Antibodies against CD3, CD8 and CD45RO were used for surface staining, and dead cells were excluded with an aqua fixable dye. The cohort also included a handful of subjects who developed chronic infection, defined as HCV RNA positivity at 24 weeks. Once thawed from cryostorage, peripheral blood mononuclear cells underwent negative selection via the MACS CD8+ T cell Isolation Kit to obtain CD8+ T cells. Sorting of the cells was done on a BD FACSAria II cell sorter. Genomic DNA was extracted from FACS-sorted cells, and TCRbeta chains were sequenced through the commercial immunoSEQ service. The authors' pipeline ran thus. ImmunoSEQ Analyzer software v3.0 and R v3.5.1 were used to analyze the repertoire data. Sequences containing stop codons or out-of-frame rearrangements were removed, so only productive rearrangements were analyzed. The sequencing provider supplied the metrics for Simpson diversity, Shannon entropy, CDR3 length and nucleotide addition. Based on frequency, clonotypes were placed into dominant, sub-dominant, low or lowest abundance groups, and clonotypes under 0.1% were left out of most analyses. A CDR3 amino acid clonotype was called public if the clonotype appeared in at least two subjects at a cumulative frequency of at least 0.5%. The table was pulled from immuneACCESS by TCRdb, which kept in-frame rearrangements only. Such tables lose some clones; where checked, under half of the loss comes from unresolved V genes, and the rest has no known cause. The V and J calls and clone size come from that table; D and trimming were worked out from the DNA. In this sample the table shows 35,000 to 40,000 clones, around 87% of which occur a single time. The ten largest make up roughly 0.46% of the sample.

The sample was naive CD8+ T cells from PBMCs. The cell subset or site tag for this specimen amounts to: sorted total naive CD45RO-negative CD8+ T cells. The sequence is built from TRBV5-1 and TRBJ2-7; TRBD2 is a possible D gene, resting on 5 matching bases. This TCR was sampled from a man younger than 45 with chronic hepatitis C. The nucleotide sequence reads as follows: TGCGCCAGCAGCTGGAATAGAGACGAGCGGCACTTC. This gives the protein CASSWNRDERHF.